This is a list of T cell receptor beta chains from one sample in a study of T cell responses to AZD1222 COVID-19 vaccine. Sequencing used immunoSEQ multiplex PCR; TCRdb keeps in-frame clones, though not all of them. This table holds approximately 130,000 clones, 80% to 90% found once. Sequencing used peripheral blood, obtained 28 days after the second AZD1222 dose. These receptors all stem from an adult who received the AZD1222 COVID-19 vaccine. The CDR3 runs from the conserved cysteine through the conserved F or W. The D gene is left open where the match is weak. Clone sizes are given selectively: once, few, many, or a class where the clone is expanded.

d_call	clone_size	v_call	j_call	cdr3_aa	cdr3_nt
-	-	TRBV18	TRBJ1-4	CASSSGTENEKLFF	TGTGCCAGCTCATCCGGGACGGAGAATGAAAAACTGTTTTTT
TRBD1	-	TRBV5-6	TRBJ2-7	CASSLDGTGLYEQYF	TGTGCCAGCAGCTTGGATGGGACAGGGCTCTACGAGCAGTACTTC
-	-	TRBV5-4	TRBJ2-5	CASRGGRGETQYF	TGTGCCAGCAGGGGTGGGCGGGGAGAGACCCAGTACTTC
-	-	TRBV5-1	TRBJ1-1	CASSLEGNMNTEAFF	TGCGCCAGCAGCTTGGAGGGGAACATGAACACTGAAGCTTTCTTT
-	-	TRBV7-2	TRBJ2-7	CASSLEGGGTLLYEQYF	TGTGCCAGCAGCTTAGAAGGGGGCGGGACACTTCTCTACGAGCAGTACTTC
-	once	TRBV4-3	TRBJ1-6	CASSQGVVTSYNSPLHF	TGCGCCAGCAGCCAAGGGGTCGTAACATCCTATAATTCACCCCTCCACTTT
TRBD1	once	TRBV7-8	TRBJ1-4	CASSGTRDRGRPATNEKLFF	TGTGCCAGCAGCGGTACAAGGGACAGGGGGCGACCGGCGACTAATGAAAAACTGTTTTTT
-	-	TRBV10-3	TRBJ1-1	CAISQVREGTEAFF	TGTGCCATCAGTCAGGTCCGGGAAGGCACTGAAGCTTTCTTT
-	-	TRBV14	TRBJ1-1	CASSTYGARGHTEAFF	TGTGCCAGCAGCACGTACGGTGCCAGGGGACACACTGAAGCTTTCTTT
-	few	TRBV30	TRBJ2-6	CAWSTGSGANVLTF	TGTGCCTGGAGCACAGGGTCTGGGGCCAACGTCCTGACTTTC
-	-	TRBV5-1	TRBJ1-4	CASSPEAQTNEKLFF	TGCGCCAGCAGCCCTGAAGCGCAAACTAATGAAAAACTGTTTTTT
TRBD2	-	TRBV7-2	TRBJ2-5	CASSLAGLVTEAQYF	TGTGCCAGCAGCTTAGCCGGACTAGTGACGGAGGCCCAGTACTTC
-	-	TRBV5-6	TRBJ1-6	CASSLPERNNSPLHF	TGTGCCAGCAGCTTGCCGGAACGAAATAATTCACCCCTCCACTTT
TRBD2	-	TRBV2	TRBJ2-1	CASSGPGVAGGRAYNEQFF	TGTGCCAGCAGTGGACCGGGGGTAGCGGGAGGGAGGGCCTACAATGAGCAGTTCTTC
TRBD1	-	TRBV27	TRBJ1-2	CASSSGTGVPGYTF	TGTGCCAGCAGTTCTGGGACAGGAGTTCCAGGCTACACCTTC
-	-	TRBV7-6	TRBJ1-5	CASSLWGPAQPQHF	TGTGCCAGCAGCTTATGGGGTCCCGCTCAGCCCCAGCATTTT
-	once	TRBV10-1	TRBJ1-5	CASSRDPNQPQHF	TGCGCCAGCAGTCGGGATCCCAATCAGCCCCAGCATTTT